The 11 T cell receptor beta chains given below trace back to one sample, sequenced in a study of beta chain features in type 1 diabetes. Isolated RNA was reverse transcribed in full, so expressed TCRB transcripts were sequenced. TCRdb keeps only in-frame clones here, not all; method: immunoSEQ multiplex PCR. This sample has hundreds of thousands of clones, with about 10% found just once. The specimen sequenced was naive CD4+ T cells from blood. The receptors were gathered from a woman between 18 and 29 years old in good health.

V is TRBV4-3 and J is TRBJ2-7, with 11 bases fitting TRBD2. The CDR3 runs to 15 residues. With 3 bases clipped from V and 2 bases from J, the junction kept 3 bases outside the gene matches. CDR1 and CDR2 from the germline V gene are LGHNA and YSLEER. CDR3 nucleotides: TGCGCCAGCAGCCATCAACTAGCGGGAGCCTACGAGCAGTACTTC. Translated: CASSHQLAGAYEQYF.

The chain carries TRBV5-1 and TRBJ2-7; weak D call: TRBD1 (6 bases). The V end lost 3 bases, the J end lost 4 bases, and 14 bases lay between the germline ends. Looked up from germline, CDR1 is SGHRS and CDR2 is YFSETQ. The CDR3 totals 14 residues. CDR3 sequence (DNA): TGCGCCAGCAGCTGGGCAGGGGCAAGGTACGAGCAGTACTTC. It specifies CASSWAGARYEQYF.

The genes are TRBV15 and TRBJ2-1; the match to TRBD2 covers 7 bases. After removal of 0 bases from V and 9 bases from J, the junction contained 8 bases not matched to a gene. The CDR3 is 15 amino acids. From germline, CDR1 is LNHNV and CDR2 YYDKDF (reference sequence). In DNA, the CDR3 is TGTGCCACCAGCAGAGATCGGGCAGGCGGGGGTGAGCAGTTCTTC. Translated: CATSRDRAGGGEQFF.

Only a few counts were recorded for this clone. V and J are TRBV11-2 and TRBJ2-1; 9 bases align to TRBD2. Per the germline V gene, CDR1 is SGHAT and CDR2 is FQNNGV. The CDR3 extends over 14 amino acids. J lost 5 bases, V lost 5 bases, and 4 bases had no gene match. CDR3 in amino acids: CASSPRLADNEQFF. CDR3 sequence (DNA): TGTGCCAGCAGCCCCCGACTAGCGGACAATGAGCAGTTCTTC.

In its sample, this clone was seen a few times. V gene TRBV29-1 combines with J gene TRBJ1-2; no definite D call. The CDR3 is 13 residues long. CDR1 is SQVTM and CDR2 is ANQGSEA in the germline V gene. V gave up 4 bases and J gave up 0 bases, with 9 bases separating them. CDR3 residues: CSVVSGANYGYTF. The CDR3 nucleotides are TGCAGCGTTGTCTCGGGAGCTAACTATGGCTACACCTTC.

This clone was recorded a few times. The V and J genes are TRBV7-9 and TRBJ2-7, with 7 positions matching TRBD1. The length of the CDR3 is 15 residues. CDR1 is SEHNR, CDR2 FQNEAQ, per germline (reference sequence). V shed 4 bases and J 7 bases; nucleotides not matched to a gene: 13. CDR3 protein: CASSWTGRQSLEQYF. CDR3 bases: TGTGCCAGCAGCTGGACAGGCCGACAAAGTTTGGAGCAGTACTTC.

This clone has more than one count but fewer than ten. The chain recombines TRBV2 with TRBJ2-5; TRBD1 might be the D (5 bases). CDR1 and CDR2 (germline): SNHLY, FYNNEI. The V and J ends lost 6 bases and 1 base respectively, with 15 bases between them. CDR3 length: 15 residues. The CDR3 spells CASRFQGTVQETQYF. The DNA for the CDR3 is TGTGCCAGCAGGTTTCAGGGTACGGTCCAAGAGACCCAGTACTTC.

This clone was seen a few times. The CDR3 is CATKTGTANTGELFF. CDR3 DNA: TGCGCCACCAAGACCGGGACAGCGAACACCGGGGAGCTGTTTTTT. The V gene is TRBV5-1, the J gene TRBJ2-2; 7 bases are shared with TRBD1. The V and J ends lost 9 bases and 0 bases, in that order; junction bases with no gene match: 8. Germline CDR1 SGHRS, CDR2 YFSETQ. The CDR3 has 15 residues.

J is TRBJ2-7 and V is TRBV30, with D perhaps given as TRBD1 or TRBD2 (5 bases each). With 4 bases removed from V and 6 bases from J, the gap between germline ends came to 22 bases. CDR1 and CDR2 from the germline V gene are GTSNPN and SVGIG (reference sequence). The CDR3 is 15 amino acids. The CDR3 spells CAWKGPSSDFGEQYV. CDR3 nucleotide sequence: TGTGCCTGGAAGGGACCGAGCAGCGATTTTGGCGAGCAGTACGTC.

The sample holds a few counts of this clone. The CDR3 DNA is TGTGCCAGCAGCCTGACCGGGACTCCCCGAGAGACCCAGTACTTC. This gives the protein CASSLTGTPRETQYF. The J gene is TRBJ2-5, the V gene TRBV7-2; D is possibly TRBD2 (6 bases). There are 15 residues in the CDR3. Looked up from germline, CDR1 is SGHTA and CDR2 is FQGNSA. V shed 5 bases and J shed 4 bases, with 17 bases lying between them.

The genes are TRBV7-9 and TRBJ2-3, with D perhaps matching TRBD1 (6 bases). CDR3 length equals 13 residues. The V end lost 7 bases, the J end lost 2 bases, and 10 bases lay between the germline ends. Germline V CDR1 and CDR2: SEHNR, FQNEAQ (reference sequence). The CDR3 reads CASTQGSTDTQYF. Written as DNA, the CDR3 is TGTGCCAGCACACAGGGATCCACAGATACGCAGTATTTT.